The 4 T cell receptor beta chains listed next were all sequenced from one sample in a study of T cell repertoires in cytomegalovirus infection. Antigens of these TCRs are unknown. TCRdb independently ran MiXCR on the reads; one entry per CDR3 protein. The top ten clones hold roughly 50% of a sample with around 570,000 distinct CDR3 sequences, just under 40% of them seen once. The sample in question was cultured PBMCs, obtained from culture after CMV antigen stimulation. All receptors derive from a human donor in good health (CMV status not recorded). Some clones in this sample may be carry-over from other donors' samples.

The chain has TRBV7-9 and TRBJ2-3; no clear D gene. Germline loops: CDR1 SEHNR, CDR2 FQNEAQ (reference sequence). With 5 bases removed from V and 8 bases from J, the gap between germline ends came to 11 bases. This CDR3 is built from 12 residues. The chain's CDR3 is CASSGEFGTQYF. The CDR3 nucleotides are TGTGCCAGCAGCGGCGAGTTCGGTACGCAGTATTTT.

The chain couples TRBV3-1 to TRBJ2-1; possibly TRBD2 for D (6 bases). The V and J ends lost 1 base and 2 bases respectively, with 12 bases between them. Per the germline V gene, CDR1 is LGHDT and CDR2 is YNNKEL (reference sequence). CDR3 size: 16 residues. The CDR3 sequence is CASSQALAGTYNEQFF. Here the CDR3 DNA reads TGTGCCAGCAGCCAAGCCTTGGCGGGGACCTACAATGAGCAGTTCTTC.

J is TRBJ2-2 and V is TRBV29-1; 7 bases fit TRBD2. CDR3 length: 16 residues. V was pared by 1 base and J by 3 bases, with 8 bases of the junction left unmatched. The germline CDR1 and CDR2 sequences are SQVTM and ANQGSEA. CDR3 residues: CSVEVGGGDYTGELFF. CDR3 sequence (DNA): TGCAGCGTTGAAGTCGGGGGAGGGGATTACACCGGGGAGCTGTTTTTT.

J is TRBJ1-6 and V is TRBV18; D gene unclear. Germline V gene data show CDR1 as KGHSH and CDR2 as LQKENI. The CDR3 consists of 15 residues. V was pared by 3 bases and J by 8 bases, with 14 bases between. The CDR3 DNA is TGTGCCAGCTCACCGGTTACGGGTCAGGATTCACCCCTCCACTTT. The encoded protein is CASSPVTGQDSPLHF.